These T cell receptor beta chains were read from a single sample in a study of CD8+ T cells in alopecia areata. Data came from immunoSEQ multiplex PCR; TCRdb stores just in-frame clones and leaves some out. The data show some 190,000 clones, with less than 70% seen just once and roughly 1.3% held by the top ten. The source was CD4+ T cells sorted from blood, collected at week 49, from a patient treated with tofacitinib. The receptors come from a human donor with alopecia areata. Each CDR3 is given with its conserved first and last residue. The D gene is left open where the match is weak. Expanded clones get a size class; other rows say once, few or many, or leave the size out.

j_call d_call clone_size cdr3_length v_call cdr3_aa cdr3_nt
TRBJ2-6 NA NA 15 TRBV5-1 CASSLQGSGANVLTF TGCGCCAGCAGCCTACAGGGATCCGGGGCCAACGTCCTGACTTTC
TRBJ1-2 NA NA 14 TRBV5-1 CASSLEGDKYGYTF TGCGCCAGCAGCTTGGAGGGGGACAAGTATGGCTACACCTTC
TRBJ1-1 NA NA 13 TRBV5-1 CASSLAENTEAFF TGCGCCAGCAGCTTGGCAGAGAACACTGAAGCTTTCTTT
TRBJ1-2 NA NA 14 TRBV30 CAWSVQGAGYGYTF TGTGCCTGGAGTGTACAAGGGGCCGGCTATGGCTACACCTTC
TRBJ2-7 NA NA 15 TRBV15 CATSRDLKPGYEQYF TGTGCCACCAGCAGAGATCTAAAACCGGGGTACGAGCAGTACTTC
TRBJ2-3 NA NA 16 TRBV4-3 CASSQDRWGYTDTQYF TGCGCCAGCAGCCAAGATCGTTGGGGTTACACAGATACGCAGTATTTT
TRBJ1-2 NA NA 16 TRBV4-3 CASRPDRTERWAGYTF TGCGCCAGCAGACCAGATCGGACAGAGCGCTGGGCTGGCTACACCTTC
TRBJ2-3 TRBD2 few 15 TRBV4-3 CASSQNSGGTDTQYF TGCGCCAGCAGCCAGAATAGCGGGGGCACAGATACGCAGTATTTT
TRBJ1-2 NA NA 13 TRBV5-1 CASSSGRSYGYTF TGCGCCAGCAGCTCGGGACGGAGCTATGGCTACACCTTC
TRBJ2-5 TRBD1 NA 15 TRBV2 CASSWDRLPGETQYF TGTGCCAGCAGTTGGGACAGACTTCCTGGGGAGACCCAGTACTTC
TRBJ2-6 NA NA 13 TRBV27 CATIASGANVLTF TGTGCCACCATTGCCTCTGGGGCCAACGTCCTGACTTTC
TRBJ1-2 NA NA 13 TRBV6-5 CASSGQGYYGYTF TGTGCCAGCAGCGGTCAGGGCTACTATGGCTACACCTTC
TRBJ2-2 NA NA 12 TRBV29-1 CSVRRGPGELFF TGCAGCGTGAGGCGGGGGCCCGGGGAGCTGTTTTTT
TRBJ2-1 NA few 12 TRBV7-2 CASSPSSYEQFF TGTGCCAGCAGCCCTTCTAGCTATGAGCAGTTCTTC
TRBJ2-6 NA NA 15 TRBV27 CASSAHGSGANVLTF TGTGCCAGCAGCGCCCACGGCTCTGGGGCCAACGTCCTGACTTTC
TRBJ2-1 NA medium-sized 14 TRBV6-1 CASSDWGRNNEQFF TGTGCCAGCAGTGATTGGGGACGCAACAATGAGCAGTTCTTC
TRBJ1-2 NA NA 17 TRBV7-2 CASSLGRTGRFNYGYTF TGTGCCAGCAGCTTAGGACGAACGGGACGGTTCAACTATGGCTACACCTTC
TRBJ2-1 NA NA 8 TRBV9 CASNEQFF TGTGCCAGCAATGAGCAGTTCTTC
TRBJ2-3 TRBD1 few 17 TRBV14 CASSPSTGLVHVDTQYF TGTGCCAGCAGCCCGTCGACAGGGTTGGTACACGTAGATACGCAGTATTTT
TRBJ2-1 TRBD2 NA 13 TRBV27 CASNAGGWGKQFF TGTGCCAGCAACGCGGGGGGCTGGGGAAAGCAGTTCTTC
TRBJ1-1 NA NA 15 TRBV7-9 CASSSRTTGNTEAFF TGTGCCAGCAGCTCAAGGACTACAGGGAACACTGAAGCTTTCTTT
TRBJ1-2 NA NA 14 TRBV29-1 CSVEDLPGTYGYTF TGCAGCGTTGAAGATTTACCGGGTACCTATGGCTACACCTTC
TRBJ1-2 NA many 15 TRBV4-1 CASSQESARAYGYTF TGCGCCAGCAGCCAAGAGTCGGCCAGGGCCTATGGCTACACCTTC
TRBJ2-1 NA NA 12 TRBV5-1 CASSLAENEQFF TGCGCCAGCAGCTTGGCGGAGAATGAGCAGTTCTTC
TRBJ2-1 NA NA 12 TRBV5-4 CASSLRANEQFF TGTGCCAGCAGCCTCCGAGCGAATGAGCAGTTCTTC
TRBJ1-2 TRBD1 NA 16 TRBV19 CASSTGQGVPPYGYTF TGTGCCAGTAGTACCGGACAGGGCGTTCCACCTTACGGCTACACCTTC
TRBJ1-1 NA NA 12 TRBV29-1 CSVEGSNTEAFF TGCAGCGTTGAGGGGTCAAACACTGAAGCTTTCTTT
TRBJ1-5 TRBD1 few 15 TRBV7-8 CASSFNTGGNQPQHF TGTGCCAGCAGCTTCAACACAGGGGGCAATCAGCCCCAGCATTTT
TRBJ1-1 NA NA 16 TRBV7-2 CASSLVSGVPNTEAFF TGTGCCAGCAGCTTAGTTTCAGGCGTGCCAAACACTGAAGCTTTCTTT
TRBJ2-7 TRBD2 NA 14 TRBV6-1 CASTVAGGSYEQYF TGTGCCAGCACCGTAGCGGGGGGTTCCTACGAGCAGTACTTC
TRBJ2-4 NA NA 11 TRBV29-1 CSVEGGDIQYF TGCAGCGTTGAGGGAGGAGACATTCAGTACTTC
TRBJ1-4 TRBD1 NA 14 TRBV29-1 CSVSGGQPNEKLFF TGCAGCGTTTCAGGGGGACAGCCTAATGAAAAACTGTTTTTT